This paragraph reports one TCR beta chain. The data stem from a study of blood T cell repertoires in COVID-19. The wider study: Both acute and convalescent COVID-19 samples were obtained from the United States, Italy and Spain. T cells, B-cell-depleted T cells, or PBMCs provided the cDNA or gDNA that served as material.

The CDR3 covers 11 residues. Germline loops: CDR1 SGHAT, CDR2 FQNNGV. V lost 7 bases and J lost 5; bases outside the gene matches: 1. Source study methods: Reference gene primers were amplified, and this amplification served to estimate nucleated cell counts. Libraries were prepared by immunoSEQ multiplex PCR; TCRdb keeps only in-frame clonotypes and omits some of them. The DNA was the basis for D and trimming; V, J and clone size are from that table. This sample has 70,000 to 95,000 clones, with around 81% found just once. This chain uses TRBV11-2 with TRBJ2-5, with 7 bases aligning to TRBD2. The specimen was peripheral blood. The receptor comes from a woman aged 70-85 years with acute or convalescent COVID-19. The CDR3 DNA reads TGTGCCAGCACAGCGGGGGAGACCCAGTACTTC. Encoded protein: CASTAGETQYF.